The 12 T cell receptor beta chains in this list originate from one sample, sequenced in a study of T-cell reconstitution after alpha-beta-depleted transplantation in children. Construction of the TCRbeta library involved unique molecular identifiers. One entry per CDR3 protein results from TCRdb running MiXCR on the PCR reads. The table shows approximately 82,000 distinct CDR3 sequences, with around 15% occurring only once. Here the sequenced sample was PBMCs, mostly from graft donor cells, taken 180 days after TCRalphabeta/CD19-depleted stem cell transplant. The receptors were gathered from a male patient aged 2-9 years who had a stem cell transplant for acute lymphoblastic leukemia, so the T cells may come from the graft donor.

The DNA for the CDR3 is TGTGCCAGCATGACCGGACAGTCTTATAGCAATCAGCCCCAGCATTTT. Translated, it gives CASMTGQSYSNQPQHF. This chain connects TRBV6-1 to TRBJ1-5; the D gene is possibly TRBD1 (6 bases). The CDR3 has 16 amino acids. In germline, CDR1 is MNHNS, CDR2 SASEGT. Trimming removed 7 bases at V and 0 bases at J, with 16 bases between.

This clonotype has a count of ten or more. The chain combines TRBV20-1 with TRBJ2-1, with 10 bases fitting TRBD1. Looked up from germline, CDR1 is DFQATT and CDR2 is SNEGSKA (reference sequence). The CDR3 totals 14 residues. The junction had 8 bases not matched to a gene; V was cut back by 4 bases and J by 8 bases. The chain's CDR3 is CSATDRGRTYEQFF. In nucleotides, the CDR3 is TGCAGTGCTACCGACAGGGGGCGAACTTATGAGCAGTTCTTC.

This clonotype appeared a few times. The chain recombines TRBV5-1 with TRBJ2-2; TRBD1 matches 9 bases. Germline loops: CDR1 SGHRS, CDR2 YFSETQ. The CDR3 contains 18 residues. Trimming took 2 bases from V and 1 from J; bases not matched to a gene: 9. DNA for the CDR3: TGCGCCAGCAGCTTTGAAGGGACAGGGTACGGGAACACCGGGGAGCTGTTTTTT. This encodes CASSFEGTGYGNTGELFF.

This clonotype was recorded a few times. This chain uses TRBV27 with TRBJ2-4; D uncertain. The CDR3 length is 14 residues. Germline CDR1 is MNHEY and CDR2 is SMNVEV (reference sequence). Deletions cut 5 bases from V and 2 bases from J, with 10 bases between. CDR3 sequence: CASSPGSSKNIQYF. As DNA, the CDR3 is TGTGCCAGCAGTCCCGGGTCATCCAAAAACATTCAGTACTTC.

In nucleotides, the CDR3 is TGCAGTGCGGGGACTAGCGGGAGCTCCTACAATGAGCAGTTCTTC. Translation: CSAGTSGSSYNEQFF. The chain has TRBV20-1 and TRBJ2-1, with 14 bases aligning to TRBD2. Per the germline V gene, CDR1 is DFQATT and CDR2 is SNEGSKA (reference sequence). This CDR3 spans 15 amino acids. Losses at the gene ends were 6 bases for V and 0 bases for J; bases not matched to a gene: 1.

V and J are TRBV12-3 or TRBV12-4 and TRBJ1-5, with D hard to call. V lost 3 bases and J 6 bases, leaving 15 bases between the germline ends. There are 15 residues in the CDR3. This CDR3 reads CASSFRRQRSQPQHF. The CDR3, as DNA: TGTGCCAGCAGTTTCCGCAGGCAGAGAAGTCAGCCCCAGCATTTT.

This clonotype was recorded at least ten times. The rearrangement uses TRBV6-1 and TRBJ1-5; D uncertain. There are 16 residues in the CDR3. With 7 bases removed from V and 0 bases from J, the gap between germline ends came to 16 bases. Germline lookup yields CDR1 MNHNS and CDR2 SASEGT. CDR3 DNA: TGTGCCAGCACCCAACTCCAGGAGGGTAGCAATCAGCCCCAGCATTTT. Translating it yields CASTQLQEGSNQPQHF.

CDR3 sequence (DNA): TGTGCCAGCCCTTTAATGGAGCGGGAGCCTTACAATGAGCAGTTCTTC. It yields the protein CASPLMEREPYNEQFF. This rearrangement joins TRBV27 to TRBJ2-1, with 8 positions matching TRBD2. This CDR3 contains 16 residues. Trimming removed 8 bases from V and 4 bases from J; junction bases left unmatched: 13. Germline V gives CDR1 MNHEY, CDR2 SMNVEV (reference sequence).

V and J are TRBV10-3 and TRBJ2-2; D gene ambiguous. Germline values: CDR1 ENHRY, CDR2 SYGVKD. The CDR3 runs to 15 residues. With 10 bases removed from V and 4 bases from J, the gap between germline ends came to 19 bases. The chain's CDR3 is CATTHDSLGTGELFF. CDR3 DNA: TGTGCCACGACACACGACTCCTTGGGCACCGGGGAGCTGTTTTTT.

The CDR3 DNA follows: TGTGCCAGCAGTGGACTAGCGGGGTTCTACAATGAGCAGTTCTTC. This encodes CASSGLAGFYNEQFF. The chain carries TRBV6-2 or TRBV6-3 and TRBJ2-1, with 12 bases identical to TRBD2. The germline V gene has CDR1 MNHEY and CDR2 SVGEGT. The CDR3 loop spans 15 amino acids. V lost 5 bases to trimming and J lost 3 bases; unmatched junction nucleotides: 2.

V gene TRBV7-9 combines with J gene TRBJ1-2, with 7 bases aligning to TRBD1. The ends lost 1 base at V and 11 bases at J; junction bases unmatched: 7. Looked up from germline, CDR1 is SEHNR and CDR2 is FQNEAQ (reference sequence). CDR3 length equals 13 residues. CDR3 region: CASSLELQGRYTF. DNA of the CDR3: TGTGCCAGCAGCTTAGAACTACAGGGGAGATACACCTTC.

This clonotype was found a few times. V gene TRBV29-1 combines with J gene TRBJ1-3; TRBD1 might be the D (6 bases). The CDR3 covers 15 residues. Per the germline V gene, CDR1 is SQVTM and CDR2 is ANQGSEA. Trimming pared 4 bases from V and 1 base from J, leaving 14 bases between. CDR3 amino acids: CSVVVRGRSGNTIYF. In DNA, the CDR3 is TGCAGCGTTGTCGTTCGGGGGCGGTCTGGAAACACCATATATTTT.